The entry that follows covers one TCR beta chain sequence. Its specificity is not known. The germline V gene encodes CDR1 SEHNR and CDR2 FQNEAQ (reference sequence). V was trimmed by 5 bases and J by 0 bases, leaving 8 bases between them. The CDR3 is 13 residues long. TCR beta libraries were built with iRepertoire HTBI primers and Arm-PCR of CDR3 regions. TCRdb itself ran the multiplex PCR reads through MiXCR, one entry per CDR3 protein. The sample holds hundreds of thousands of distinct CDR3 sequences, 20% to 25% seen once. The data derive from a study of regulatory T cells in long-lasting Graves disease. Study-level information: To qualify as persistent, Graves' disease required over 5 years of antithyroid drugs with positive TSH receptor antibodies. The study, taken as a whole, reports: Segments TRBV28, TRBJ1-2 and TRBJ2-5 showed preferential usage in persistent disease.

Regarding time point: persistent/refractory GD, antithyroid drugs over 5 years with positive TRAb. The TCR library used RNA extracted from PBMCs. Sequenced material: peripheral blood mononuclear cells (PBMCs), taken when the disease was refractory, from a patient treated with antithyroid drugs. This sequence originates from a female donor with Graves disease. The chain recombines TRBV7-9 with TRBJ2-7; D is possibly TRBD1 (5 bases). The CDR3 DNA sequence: TGTGCCAGCAGCAAGACAGTCTCCTACGAGCAGTACTTC. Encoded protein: CASSKTVSYEQYF.